This is a list of T cell receptor beta chains from one sample in a study of blood T cell repertoires in COVID-19. Using immunoSEQ multiplex PCR, the repertoire was profiled, and TCRdb retains in-frame clones only, with some absent. The table lists about 150,000 clones, around 90% of them singletons, with 4% in the top ten. The specimen was PBMCs or T cells enriched from blood (not recorded which). The receptors originated from a middle-aged woman who had been exposed to COVID-19. CDR3s include the opening cysteine and the closing phenylalanine or tryptophan. Fields, in order: J gene, V gene, CDR3 protein.

j_call: TRBJ1-2
v_call: TRBV4-3
cdr3_aa: CASSQDHLGSRNYGYTF

j_call: TRBJ2-2
v_call: TRBV27
cdr3_aa: CASSPHRAGELFF

j_call: TRBJ2-3
v_call: TRBV11-3
cdr3_aa: CASGDTQYF

j_call: TRBJ1-5
v_call: TRBV2
cdr3_aa: CAGRGAEGNQPQHF

j_call: TRBJ1-2
v_call: TRBV27
cdr3_aa: CASSLGGADGYTF

j_call: TRBJ1-1
v_call: TRBV28
cdr3_aa: CASSDRTGGVREAFF

j_call: TRBJ1-6
v_call: TRBV19
cdr3_aa: CASSTLTDRVSSPLHF

j_call: TRBJ2-1
v_call: TRBV4-1
cdr3_aa: CASSRTGTSGYNEQFF

j_call: TRBJ2-1
v_call: TRBV5-1
cdr3_aa: CASSAGLAANEQFF

j_call: TRBJ2-3
v_call: TRBV12-5
cdr3_aa: CASGSGTSGTDTQYF

j_call: TRBJ2-7
v_call: TRBV28
cdr3_aa: CASSLGPTDPSYEQYF

j_call: TRBJ1-1
v_call: TRBV6-1
cdr3_aa: CASSEKRTEAFF